One and the same sample provided the 5 T cell receptor beta chains below, sequenced in a study of T cell responses to AZD1222 COVID-19 vaccine. Measured with immunoSEQ multiplex PCR; TCRdb has only the in-frame clones, and not every one. The sample has 99,000 or so clones, 82% seen once. The sequencing here drew on peripheral blood, taken on day 0 of AZD1222 vaccination. The receptors here all came from an adult in good health.

This clone has more than one count but fewer than ten. The DNA of the CDR3 is TGTGCCAGCTCACCGAGCCAACGGACAGATTCCTATGGCTACACCTTC. This sequence encodes CASSPSQRTDSYGYTF. The V and J genes are TRBV18 and TRBJ1-2; maybe TRBD1 (6 bases). The CDR3 is made up of 16 amino acids. Germline CDR1 KGHSH, CDR2 LQKENI. Trimming took 3 bases from V and 4 from J, leaving 18 bases between them.

The chain couples TRBV14 to TRBJ2-5; D is uncertain. The CDR3 runs 11 residues. Trimming shortened V by 3 bases and J by 2 bases, and 1 base separated the two germline ends. Germline V CDR1 and CDR2: SGHDN, FVKESK. CDR3 region: CASSQQETQYF. CDR3 DNA: TGTGCCAGCAGCCAGCAAGAGACCCAGTACTTC.

This chain uses TRBV10-2 with TRBJ2-5; TRBD2 aligns across 11 bases. The CDR3 covers 14 residues. Germline V gene data show CDR1 as WSHSY and CDR2 as SAAADI. The junction had 5 bases not matched to a gene; V was cut back by 6 bases and J by 5 bases. The CDR3: CASSVTSGGETQYF. For the CDR3, the DNA is TGCGCCAGCAGCGTCACTAGCGGGGGCGAGACCCAGTACTTC.

This chain joins TRBV4-2 and TRBJ2-3; 7 bases align to TRBD2. The CDR3 consists of 18 residues. Losses at the gene ends were 4 bases for V and 2 bases for J; bases not matched to a gene: 15. From germline, CDR1 is LGHNA and CDR2 YNFKEQ. The CDR3 DNA follows: TGTGCCAGCAGCCCTGGCTTGGTGGCGGGGGAAGACACAGATACGCAGTATTTT. This sequence encodes CASSPGLVAGEDTDTQYF.

The CDR3 spells CASSETSGGANTREQFF. CDR3 DNA sequence: TGTGCCAGCAGCGAGACTAGCGGGGGGGCTAATACGAGGGAGCAGTTCTTC. V and J are TRBV7-2 and TRBJ2-1, with 14 bases lining up with TRBD2. The trim removed 5 bases at V and 10 bases at J, leaving 13 bases unmatched. CDR1 is SGHTA and CDR2 is FQGNSA in the germline V gene. The CDR3 is 17 amino acids.